Listed below are T cell receptor beta chains from one sample, sequenced in a study of T cell repertoires in cytomegalovirus infection. No antigen has been assigned to these receptors. MiXCR was run by TCRdb on the reads, yielding one entry per CDR3 protein. Of roughly 200,000 distinct CDR3 sequences in the sample, 30% to 45% were seen once. Here the sequenced sample was CD8+ T cells from cultured PBMCs, taken from culture after CMV antigen stimulation. Receptor source: a human donor in good health (CMV status not recorded). Some clones in this sample may be carry-over from other donors' samples. Both conserved end residues are part of each CDR3. Expanded clones are given a class, and other clones once, few, many or no size at all.

V,length,size,CDR3
TRBV7-9,14,NA,CASSSPPIRDGYTF
TRBV5-4,14,NA,CASSSFSGSGEQYF
TRBV7-8,17,NA,CASSLGIYGSSGNTIYF
TRBV6-2/TRBV6-3,17,NA,CASSYRGLAGVTDTQYF
TRBV5-6,18,few,CASSFLAGEQSGTDTQYF
TRBV6-2/TRBV6-3,15,NA,CASSSDREVGDTQYF
TRBV4-1,13,few,CASNQGARTEAFF
TRBV29-1,13,NA,CSVGGTNTGELFF
TRBV12-3/TRBV12-4,15,few,CASSLARSGQETQYF
TRBV12-3/TRBV12-4,14,few,CASSGTGLFYEQYF
TRBV7-9,15,once,CASSTRRGGRGGYTF
TRBV7-2,14,many,CASSLSGPNYGYTF
TRBV7-3,16,NA,CASSLRLSGPDNEQFF
TRBV30,14,NA,CAWSVTQKLPEQYF
TRBV27,17,few,CASSLEGQRTSYNEQFF
TRBV20-1,14,NA,CSAAAGGRNTEAFF
TRBV14,15,NA,CASSQGLAAYNEQFF
TRBV7-9,13,NA,CASSLPANYGYTF
TRBV6-6,12,few,CASSPSRWEQFF
TRBV7-9,14,NA,CASSFPTNQETQYF
TRBV28,15,few,CASLPGGFSGGTIYF
TRBV6-6,13,NA,CASSFGVGDGYTF